Listed below are T cell receptor beta chains from one sample, sequenced in a study of cytomegalovirus exposure and HLA in healthy donors. Measured with immunoSEQ multiplex PCR; TCRdb has only the in-frame clones, and not every one. The table includes 85,000 to 130,000 clones, roughly 71% detected once. Input material: PBMCs. These receptors originate from a male donor in good health and CMV-seropositive. Both conserved end residues are part of each CDR3.

j_call | v_call | cdr3_aa
TRBJ2-7 | TRBV4-1 | CASSQDRNRDIPRQYF
TRBJ2-2 | TRBV5-4 | CASSLGTGNTGELFF
TRBJ1-1 | TRBV14 | CASSQDGETEAFF
TRBJ1-6 | TRBV6-5 | CASRVPGNSPLHF
TRBJ1-4 | TRBV6-5 | CASSYSTRGNEKLFF
TRBJ2-4 | TRBV28 | CASSLRLAGVSNIQYF
TRBJ2-5 | TRBV2 | CASSERGGVVETQYF
TRBJ1-5 | TRBV29-1 | CSVLETGGSYQPQNF
TRBJ2-1 | TRBV7-3 | CASSLTTSGRSYNEQFF
TRBJ1-2 | TRBV29-1 | CSVEVGQGAGGYTF
. | TRBV5-1 | CASSLVTSGSRPSYEQYF
TRBJ2-6 | TRBV9 | CASSVSGGFYSGANVLTF
TRBJ1-1 | TRBV27 | CASSQTGPNTEAFF
TRBJ1-1 | TRBV19 | CASTVMGGVDTEAFF
TRBJ2-7 | TRBV7-9 | CASQADRFSYEQYF
TRBJ2-3 | TRBV6-1 | CATQDTDTQYF
TRBJ1-4 | TRBV4-3 | CASSQRESEKLFF
TRBJ1-2 | TRBV18 | CASSPPGGQGGYTF
TRBJ2-1 | TRBV10-3 | CAIRGTSGETEEQFF
TRBJ2-7 | TRBV6-5 | CASSYKGVSHEQYF
TRBJ1-1 | TRBV5-1 | CASSFGRGTRTEAFF
TRBJ1-1 | TRBV5-1 | CASSLSPGRDTEAFF
TRBJ1-1 | TRBV5-4 | CASYSIMNTEAFF
TRBJ1-5 | TRBV28 | CASSLFGVFAQHF
TRBJ2-1 | TRBV19 | CASSIGTGGDEQFF
TRBJ2-2 | TRBV2 | CATPGQGSGELFF
TRBJ2-5 | TRBV5-6 | CASSLEIVGGRETQYF
TRBJ2-3 | TRBV7-7 | CASSLVQGTDTQYF
TRBJ2-7 | TRBV25-1 | CASSDSASDRVLSYEQYF